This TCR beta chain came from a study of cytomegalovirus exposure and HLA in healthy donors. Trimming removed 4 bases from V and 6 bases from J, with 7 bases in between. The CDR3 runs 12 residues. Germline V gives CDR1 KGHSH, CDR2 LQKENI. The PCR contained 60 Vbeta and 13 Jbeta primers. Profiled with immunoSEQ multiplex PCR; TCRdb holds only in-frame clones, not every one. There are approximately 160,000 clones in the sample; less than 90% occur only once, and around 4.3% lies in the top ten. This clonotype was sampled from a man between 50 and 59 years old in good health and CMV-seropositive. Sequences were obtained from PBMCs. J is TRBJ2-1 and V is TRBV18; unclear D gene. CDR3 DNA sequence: TGTGCCAGCTCACGCGATGTCAATGAGCAGTTCTTC. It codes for CASSRDVNEQFF.